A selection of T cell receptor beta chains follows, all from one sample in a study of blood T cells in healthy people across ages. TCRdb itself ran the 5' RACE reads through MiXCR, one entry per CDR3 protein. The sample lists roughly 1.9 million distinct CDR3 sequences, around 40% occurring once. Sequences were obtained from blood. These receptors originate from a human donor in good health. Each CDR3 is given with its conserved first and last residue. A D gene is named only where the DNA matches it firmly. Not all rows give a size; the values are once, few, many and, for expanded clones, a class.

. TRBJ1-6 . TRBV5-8 TGTGCCAGCAGCTTGGAGGCAGCCTATAATTCACCCCTCCACTTT CASSLEAAYNSPLHF
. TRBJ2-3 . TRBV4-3 TGCGCCAGCAGCGAGGGGCGCGCACTCACTTATACGCAGTATTTT CASSEGRALTYTQYF
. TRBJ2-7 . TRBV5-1 TGCGCCAGCAGCTTGGGTCAGGGGAGTAACGAGCAGTACTTC CASSLGQGSNEQYF
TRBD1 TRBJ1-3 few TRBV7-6 TGTGCCAGCAGCACGAGACAGGGGGCTGGAAACACCATATATTTT CASSTRQGAGNTIYF
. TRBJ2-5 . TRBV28 TGTGCCAGCAGTCCGGGGGGCCCTGGCGAGACCCAGTACTTC CASSPGGPGETQYF
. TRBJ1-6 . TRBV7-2 TGCGCCAGCAGCTTAGTGTCCCTGGACATGTTGAGTTCACCCCTCCACTTT CASSLVSLDMLSSPLHF
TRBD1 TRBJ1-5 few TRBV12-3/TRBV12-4 TGTGCCAGCAGTGTAACCGACAGGGGAAGGGGACAGCCCCAGCATTTT CASSVTDRGRGQPQHF
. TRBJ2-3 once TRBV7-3 TGTGCCAGCAGCTTAAATATAGAGGCAGGTGAAGATACGCAGTATTTT CASSLNIEAGEDTQYF
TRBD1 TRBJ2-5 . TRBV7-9 TGTGCCAGCAGCTTAGCGACAGGGATTGAGACCCAGTACTTC CASSLATGIETQYF
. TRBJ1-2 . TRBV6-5 TGTGCCAGCAGCCACGGGCAGGAAACTAACTATGGCTACACCTTC CASSHGQETNYGYTF
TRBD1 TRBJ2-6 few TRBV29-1 TGCAGCGTTGCCCCAGGGGGCACTGGGGCCAACGTCCTGACTTTC CSVAPGGTGANVLTF
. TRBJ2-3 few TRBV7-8 TGTGCCAGCAGCCCACGGTGGGATCGCACAGATACGCAGTATTTT CASSPRWDRTDTQYF
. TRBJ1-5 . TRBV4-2 TGTGCCAGCAGCCAAGATCCGGGACTCAATCAGCCCCAGCATTTT CASSQDPGLNQPQHF
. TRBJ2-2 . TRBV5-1 TGCGCCAGCGGACAGGGAGGGACCGGGGAGCTGTTTTTT CASGQGGTGELFF
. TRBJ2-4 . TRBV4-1 TGCGCCAGCAGCCAAGACGTGGCCAGAATGGAACTTCAGTACTTC CASSQDVARMELQYF
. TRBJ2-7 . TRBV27 TGTGCCAGCAGTTTACTGGCGGAGGGGGGCGAGCAGTACTTC CASSLLAEGGEQYF
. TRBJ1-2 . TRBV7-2 TGTGCCAGCAGCCCCGGGGGGGGGCAACACTATGGCTACACCTTC CASSPGGGQHYGYTF
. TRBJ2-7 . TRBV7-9 TGTGCCAGCAGTCCGAAGACGGGACCCTCAGACGAGCAGTACTTC CASSPKTGPSDEQYF
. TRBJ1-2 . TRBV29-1 TGCAGCGGCGAGACAGGCAATTATGGCTACACCTTC CSGETGNYGYTF
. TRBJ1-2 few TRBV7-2 TGTGCCAGCAGCTTAGAGCTACAGGGTCTTGATGGCTACACCTTC CASSLELQGLDGYTF
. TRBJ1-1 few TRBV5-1 TGCGCCAGCAGCACCTACGACGGGAACACTGAAGCTTTCTTT CASSTYDGNTEAFF
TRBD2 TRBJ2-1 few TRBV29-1 TGCAGCGTTGAAAGGGGACTAGGGGACAATGAGCAGTTCTTC CSVERGLGDNEQFF
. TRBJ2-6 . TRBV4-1 TGCGCCAGCAGCGGCCGCAGGGATCTCTATTCTGGGGCCAACGTCCTGACGTTC CASSGRRDLYSGANVLTF
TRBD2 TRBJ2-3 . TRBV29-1 TGCAGCGTTGTTCCAGCGGGGGGCACAGATACGCAGTATTTT CSVVPAGGTDTQYF
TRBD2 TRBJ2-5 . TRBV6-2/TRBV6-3 TGTGCCAGCAGTCCATACAAGCGGGGGGCCTACCAAGAGACCCAGTACTTC CASSPYKRGAYQETQYF
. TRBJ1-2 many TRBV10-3 TGTGCCATCAGTGAGTCGAAGCTCCCGGACGGCTATGGCTACACCTTC CAISESKLPDGYGYTF
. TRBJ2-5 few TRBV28 TGTGCCAGCAGCGTCCTTAGTGGGACCCAGTACTTC CASSVLSGTQYF
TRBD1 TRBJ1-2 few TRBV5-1 TGCGCCAGCAGCGACGGACAGGTCTATGGCTACACCTTC CASSDGQVYGYTF
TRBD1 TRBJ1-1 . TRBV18 TGTGCCAGCTCACAATACAGGGGTGTGATGAACACTGAAGCTTTCTTT CASSQYRGVMNTEAFF
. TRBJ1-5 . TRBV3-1 TGTGCCCGCCAGGGGAAGGGGGATCAGCCCCAGCATTTT CARQGKGDQPQHF
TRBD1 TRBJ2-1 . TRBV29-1 TGCAGCACAACGACAGGGGAGGTACAACTCCTCTCAAATGAGCAGTTCTTC CSTTTGEVQLLSNEQFF
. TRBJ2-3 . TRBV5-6 TGTGCCAGCAGCCGGGCCCTCCAGGGCACAGATACGCAGTATTTT CASSRALQGTDTQYF